This TCR beta chain originates from a study of blood T cells in healthy people across ages. The CDR3 has 17 residues. Germline lookup yields CDR1 SEHNR and CDR2 FQNEAQ (reference sequence). V lost 3 bases, J lost 4 bases, and 12 bases stayed unmatched. A second about 7 to 11 cycle PCR used barcoded and J-beta primers. A template-switch adaptor containing 12 random nucleotides labeled each cDNA molecule. TCRdb redid the calling of the 5' RACE reads with MiXCR, one entry per CDR3 protein. The sample consists of over 1,500,000 distinct CDR3 sequences, around half of them appearing once. Points from the study as a whole: Conclusively comparing naive with antigen-experienced cells was impossible with unsorted PBMCs. Percentage of naive T cells showed a strong correlation with TCR beta diversity.

Donors were healthy Caucasian individuals from Russia aged roughly 6 to 100. For this clonotype: As yet, its antigen is unknown.

The sequence derives from a woman between 40 and 55 years old in good health. This chain joins TRBV7-9 and TRBJ2-3; TRBD2 aligns across 8 bases. The source material was blood. CDR3 sequence: CASSFISGGDGADTQYF. CDR3 coding DNA: TGTGCCAGCAGCTTTATCAGCGGGGGAGATGGGGCAGATACGCAGTATTTT.